This TCR beta chain emerged from a study of control samples from healthy donors and cancer patients. This CDR3 is 13 amino acids long. V was cut by 2 bases and J by 5 bases, with 7 bases left in between. Per the germline V gene, CDR1 is MNHNS and CDR2 is SASEGT. Data came from immunoSEQ multiplex PCR; TCRdb stores just in-frame clones and leaves some out. Of about 130,000 clones listed, 85% to 95% were seen once; the top ten hold approximately 8.6%. This clone was detected only a few times. Sequenced input: blood. This rearrangement joins TRBV6-1 to TRBJ1-5; D is uncertain. This receptor was identified in a man in his late teens or twenties in good health. The CDR3 coding sequence is TGTGCCAGCAGTGAAACTCCTGATCAGCCCCAGCATTTT. The encoded protein is CASSETPDQPQHF.